This TCR beta chain came from a study of identical twins. TCRdb analysed the 5' RACE reads with MiXCR anew, one entry per CDR3 protein. The sample yields approximately 600,000 distinct CDR3 sequences, nearly 10% seen once. Trimming left V 5 bases short and J 5 bases short, with 16 bases between. The CDR3 contains 14 residues. Germline V gene lookup returns CDR1 SGHTA and CDR2 FQGNSA. This clonotype was counted between two and nine times. The same data also went into a second study, on yellow fever vaccine responses in identical twins.

The clonotype originates from a woman under 30 in good health. The specimen was PBMCs. The V and J genes are TRBV7-2 and TRBJ2-7; D gene uncertain. The CDR3 sequence: CASSTGVGSNEQYF. In DNA form, the CDR3 reads TGTGCCAGCAGCACGGGCGTGGGGTCGAACGAGCAGTACTTC.